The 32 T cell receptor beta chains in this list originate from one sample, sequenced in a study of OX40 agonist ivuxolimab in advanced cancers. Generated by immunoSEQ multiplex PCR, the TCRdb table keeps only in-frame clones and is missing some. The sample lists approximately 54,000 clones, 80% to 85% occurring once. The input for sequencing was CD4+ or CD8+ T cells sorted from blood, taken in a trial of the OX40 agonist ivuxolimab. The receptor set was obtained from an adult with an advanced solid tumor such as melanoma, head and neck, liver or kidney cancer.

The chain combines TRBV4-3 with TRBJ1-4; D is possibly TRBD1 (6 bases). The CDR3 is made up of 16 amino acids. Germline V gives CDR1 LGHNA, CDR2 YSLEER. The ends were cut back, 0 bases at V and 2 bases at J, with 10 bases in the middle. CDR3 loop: CASSQDEGGTNEKLFF. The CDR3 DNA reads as TGCGCCAGCAGCCAAGATGAGGGGGGGACTAATGAAAAACTGTTTTTT.

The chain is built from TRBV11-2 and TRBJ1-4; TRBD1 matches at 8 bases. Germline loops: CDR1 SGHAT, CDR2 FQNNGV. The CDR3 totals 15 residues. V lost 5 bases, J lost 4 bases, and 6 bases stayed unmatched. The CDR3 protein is CASSPRTGNNEKLFF. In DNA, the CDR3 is TGTGCCAGCAGCCCTCGGACAGGGAATAATGAAAAACTGTTTTTT.

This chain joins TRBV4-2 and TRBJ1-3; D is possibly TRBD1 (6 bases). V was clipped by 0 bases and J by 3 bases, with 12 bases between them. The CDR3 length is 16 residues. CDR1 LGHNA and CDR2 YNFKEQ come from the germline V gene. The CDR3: CASSQDGHRVGNTIYF. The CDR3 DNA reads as TGTGCCAGCAGCCAAGACGGCCACAGGGTTGGAAACACCATATATTTT.

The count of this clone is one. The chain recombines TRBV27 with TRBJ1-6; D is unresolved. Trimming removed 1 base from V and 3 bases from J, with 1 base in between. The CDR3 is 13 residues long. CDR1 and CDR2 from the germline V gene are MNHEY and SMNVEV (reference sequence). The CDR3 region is CASSLYYNSPLHF. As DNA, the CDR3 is TGTGCCAGCAGTTTATACTATAATTCACCCCTCCACTTT.

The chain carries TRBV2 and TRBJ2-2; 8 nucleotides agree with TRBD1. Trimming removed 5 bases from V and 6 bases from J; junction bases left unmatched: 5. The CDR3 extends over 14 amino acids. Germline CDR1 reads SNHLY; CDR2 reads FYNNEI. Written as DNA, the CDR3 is TGTGCCAGCAGTAGCGAGGACAGGGCCGGGGAGCTGTTTTTT. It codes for CASSSEDRAGELFF. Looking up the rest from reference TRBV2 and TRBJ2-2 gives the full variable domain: EPEVTQTPSHQVTQMGQEVILRCVPISNHLYFYWYRQILGQKVEFLVSFYNNEISEKSEIFDDQFSVERPDGSNFTLKIRSTKLEDSAMYFCASSSEDRAGELFFGEGSRLTVL.

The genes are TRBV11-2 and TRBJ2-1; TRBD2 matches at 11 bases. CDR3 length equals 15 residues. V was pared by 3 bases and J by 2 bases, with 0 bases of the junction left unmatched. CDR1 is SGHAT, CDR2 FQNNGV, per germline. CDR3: CASSLTSGAYNEQFF. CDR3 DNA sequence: TGTGCCAGCAGCTTGACTAGCGGGGCCTACAATGAGCAGTTCTTC.

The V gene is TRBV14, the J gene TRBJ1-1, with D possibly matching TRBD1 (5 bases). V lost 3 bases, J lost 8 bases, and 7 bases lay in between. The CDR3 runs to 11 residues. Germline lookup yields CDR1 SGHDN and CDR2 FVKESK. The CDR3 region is CASSHGGEAFF. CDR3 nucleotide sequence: TGTGCCAGCAGCCACGGGGGGGAAGCTTTCTTT.

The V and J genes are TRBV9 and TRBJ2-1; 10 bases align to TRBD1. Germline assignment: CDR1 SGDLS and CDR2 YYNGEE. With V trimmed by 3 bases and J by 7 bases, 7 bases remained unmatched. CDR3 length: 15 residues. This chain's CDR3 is CASSAGQGVGNEQFF. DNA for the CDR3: TGTGCCAGCAGCGCCGGACAGGGGGTCGGGAATGAGCAGTTCTTC.

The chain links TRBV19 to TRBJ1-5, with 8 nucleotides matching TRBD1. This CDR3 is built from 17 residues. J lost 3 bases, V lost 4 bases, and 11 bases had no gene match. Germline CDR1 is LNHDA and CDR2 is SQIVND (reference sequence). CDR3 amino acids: CASSNPPGTGYNQPQHF. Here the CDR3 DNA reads TGTGCCAGTAGTAACCCGCCCGGGACAGGATACAATCAGCCCCAGCATTTT.

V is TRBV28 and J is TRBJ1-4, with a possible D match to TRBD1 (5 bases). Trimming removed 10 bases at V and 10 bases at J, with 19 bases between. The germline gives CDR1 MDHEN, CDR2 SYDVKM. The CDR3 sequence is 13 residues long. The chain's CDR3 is CANSKGAGGKLFF. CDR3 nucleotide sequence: TGTGCCAACAGCAAAGGGGCAGGCGGAAAACTGTTTTTT.

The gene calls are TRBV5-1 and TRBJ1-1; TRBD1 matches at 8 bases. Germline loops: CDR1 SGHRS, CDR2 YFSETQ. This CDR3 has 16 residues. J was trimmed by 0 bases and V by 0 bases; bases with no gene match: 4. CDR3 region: CASSLAGTGMNTEAFF. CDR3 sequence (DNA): TGCGCCAGCAGCTTGGCCGGGACAGGAATGAACACTGAAGCTTTCTTT.

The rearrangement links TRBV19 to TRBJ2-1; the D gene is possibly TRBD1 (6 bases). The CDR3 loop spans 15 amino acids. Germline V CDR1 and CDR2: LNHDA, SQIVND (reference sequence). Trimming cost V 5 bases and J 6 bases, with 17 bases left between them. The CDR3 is CASSRGQTSGNEQFF. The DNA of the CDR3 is TGTGCCAGTAGTCGAGGACAGACCTCTGGCAATGAGCAGTTCTTC.

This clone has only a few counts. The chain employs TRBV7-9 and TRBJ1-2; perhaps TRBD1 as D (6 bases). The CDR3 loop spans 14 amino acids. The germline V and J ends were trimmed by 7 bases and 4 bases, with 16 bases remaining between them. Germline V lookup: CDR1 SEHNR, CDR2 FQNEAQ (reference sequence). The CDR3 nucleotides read TGTGCCAGCACCCTCGGCGGGGGGCCCTATGGCTACACCTTC. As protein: CASTLGGGPYGYTF.

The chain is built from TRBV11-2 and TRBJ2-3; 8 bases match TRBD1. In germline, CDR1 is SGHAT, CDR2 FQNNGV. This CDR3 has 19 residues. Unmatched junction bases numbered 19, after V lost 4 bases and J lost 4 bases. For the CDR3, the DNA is TGTGCCAGCAGCTCCTCCCGGACAGGGCAGGAGGTAATCCCAGATACGCAGTATTTT. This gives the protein CASSSSRTGQEVIPDTQYF.

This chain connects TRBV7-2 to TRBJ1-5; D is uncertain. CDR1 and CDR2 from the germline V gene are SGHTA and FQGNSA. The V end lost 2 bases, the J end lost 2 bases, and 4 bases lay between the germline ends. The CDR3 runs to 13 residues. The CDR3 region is CASSLKGNQPQHF. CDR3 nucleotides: TGTGCCAGCAGCTTAAAGGGCAATCAGCCCCAGCATTTT.

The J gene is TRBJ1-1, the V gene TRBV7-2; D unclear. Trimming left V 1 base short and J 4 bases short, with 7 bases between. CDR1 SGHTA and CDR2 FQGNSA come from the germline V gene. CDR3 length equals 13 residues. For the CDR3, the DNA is TGTGCCAGCAGCTTAGTCCCGGGCACTGAAGCTTTCTTT. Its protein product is CASSLVPGTEAFF.

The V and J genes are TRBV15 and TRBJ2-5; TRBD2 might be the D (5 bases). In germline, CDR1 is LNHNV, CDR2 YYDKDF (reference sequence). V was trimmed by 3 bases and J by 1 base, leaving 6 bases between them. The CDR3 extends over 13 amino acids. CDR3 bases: TGTGCCACCAGCAGTCTAGCCCAAGAGACCCAGTACTTC. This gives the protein CATSSLAQETQYF.

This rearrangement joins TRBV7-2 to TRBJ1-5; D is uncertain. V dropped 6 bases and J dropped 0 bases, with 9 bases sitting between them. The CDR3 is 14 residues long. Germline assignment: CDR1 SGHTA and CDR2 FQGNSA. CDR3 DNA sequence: TGTGCCAGCAGATCTGGGAATAGCAATCAGCCCCAGCATTTT. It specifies CASRSGNSNQPQHF.

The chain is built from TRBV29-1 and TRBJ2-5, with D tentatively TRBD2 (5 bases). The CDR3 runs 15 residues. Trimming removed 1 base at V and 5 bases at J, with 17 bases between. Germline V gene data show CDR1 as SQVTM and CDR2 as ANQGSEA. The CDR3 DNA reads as TGCAGCGTTGAAGGCCGGGTGGGGAGCAGGGAGACCCAGTACTTC. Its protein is CSVEGRVGSRETQYF.

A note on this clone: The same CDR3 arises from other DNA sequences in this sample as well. CDR3 loop: CASSYSHGGPYGYTF. The CDR3 DNA sequence: TGTGCCAGCAGTTACTCCCACGGGGGCCCCTATGGCTACACCTTC. The chain employs TRBV6-5 and TRBJ1-2; D might be TRBD1 (6 bases). Germline values: CDR1 MNHEY, CDR2 SVGAGI. This CDR3 is 15 amino acids long. V was cut by 0 bases and J by 4 bases, with 12 bases left in between.

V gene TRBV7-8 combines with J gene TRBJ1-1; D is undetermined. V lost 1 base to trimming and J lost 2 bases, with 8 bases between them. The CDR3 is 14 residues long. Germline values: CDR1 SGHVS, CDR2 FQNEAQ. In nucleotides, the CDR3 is TGTGCCAGCAGCTTAGGCATACTCAACACTGAAGCTTTCTTT. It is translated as CASSLGILNTEAFF.

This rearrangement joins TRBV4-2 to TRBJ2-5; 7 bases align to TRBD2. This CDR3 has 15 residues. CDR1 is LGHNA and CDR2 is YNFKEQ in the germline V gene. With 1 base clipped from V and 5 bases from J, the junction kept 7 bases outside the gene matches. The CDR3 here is CASSQVGGVQETQYF. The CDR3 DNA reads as TGTGCCAGCAGCCAAGTGGGAGGGGTGCAGGAGACCCAGTACTTC.

CDR3 sequence: CASSEGHQTNYGYTF. The CDR3 region has the DNA TGTGCCAGCAGTGAAGGGCATCAAACTAACTATGGCTACACCTTC. This chain uses TRBV6-1 with TRBJ1-2, with unresolved D. The germline CDR1 and CDR2 sequences are MNHNS and SASEGT. The CDR3 has 15 residues. Trimming cost V 1 base and J 0 bases, with 9 bases left between them.

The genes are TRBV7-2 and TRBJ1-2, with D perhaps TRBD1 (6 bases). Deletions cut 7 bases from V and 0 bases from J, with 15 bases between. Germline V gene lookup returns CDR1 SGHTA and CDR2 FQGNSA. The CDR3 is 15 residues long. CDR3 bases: TGTGCCAGCAAGAGGGGGAGAGAAGCTAACTATGGCTACACCTTC. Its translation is CASKRGREANYGYTF.

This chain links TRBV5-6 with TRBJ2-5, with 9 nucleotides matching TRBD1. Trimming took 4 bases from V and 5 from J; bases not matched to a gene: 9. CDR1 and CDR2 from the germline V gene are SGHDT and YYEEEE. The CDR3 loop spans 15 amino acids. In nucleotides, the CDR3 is TGTGCCAGCAGCCTATGGACAGGGGCCGGGGAGACCCAGTACTTC. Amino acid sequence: CASSLWTGAGETQYF. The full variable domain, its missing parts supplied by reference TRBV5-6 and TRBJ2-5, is DAGVTQSPTHLIKTRGQQVTLRCSPKSGHDTVSWYQQALGQGPQFIFQYYEEEERQRGNFPDRFSGHQFPNYSSELNVNALLLGDSALYLCASSLWTGAGETQYFGPGTRLLVL.

CDR3 DNA: TGTGCCAGTAGTATATTCCGTACTAGCGCCAGCAATGAGCAGTTCTTC. It codes for CASSIFRTSASNEQFF. The chain carries TRBV19 and TRBJ2-1; TRBD2 matches at 7 bases. Per germline, CDR1 LNHDA and CDR2 SQIVND (reference sequence). The CDR3 runs 16 residues. V lost 2 bases and J lost 6; bases outside the gene matches: 10.

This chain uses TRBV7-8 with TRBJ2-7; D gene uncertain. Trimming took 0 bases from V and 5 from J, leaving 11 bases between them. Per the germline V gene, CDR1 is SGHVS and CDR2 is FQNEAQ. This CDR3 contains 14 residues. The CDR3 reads CASSLAPTLNEQYF. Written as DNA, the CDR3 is TGTGCCAGCAGCTTAGCGCCGACACTAAACGAGCAGTACTTC.

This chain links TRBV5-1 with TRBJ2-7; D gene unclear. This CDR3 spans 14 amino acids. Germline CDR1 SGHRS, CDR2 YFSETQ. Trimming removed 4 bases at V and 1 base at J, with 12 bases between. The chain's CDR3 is CASSPNSISYEQYF. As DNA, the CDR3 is TGCGCCAGCAGCCCGAACAGTATTTCCTACGAGCAGTACTTC. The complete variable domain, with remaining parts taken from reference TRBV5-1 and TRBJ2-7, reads KAGVTQTPRYLIKTRGQQVTLSCSPISGHRSVSWYQQTPGQGLQFLFEYFSETQRNKGNFPGRFSGRQFSNSRSEMNVSTLELGDSALYLCASSPNSISYEQYFGPGTRLTVT.

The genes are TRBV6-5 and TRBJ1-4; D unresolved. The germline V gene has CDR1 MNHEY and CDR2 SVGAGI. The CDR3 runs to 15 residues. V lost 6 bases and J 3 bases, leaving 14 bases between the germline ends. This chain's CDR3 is CASSYRPGANEKLFF. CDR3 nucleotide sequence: TGTGCCAGCAGCTACAGACCGGGAGCTAATGAAAAACTGTTTTTT.

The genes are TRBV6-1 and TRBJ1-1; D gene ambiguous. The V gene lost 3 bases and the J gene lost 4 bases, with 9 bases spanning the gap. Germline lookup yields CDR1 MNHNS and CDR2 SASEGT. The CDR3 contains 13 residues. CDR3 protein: CASSDTVSTEAFF. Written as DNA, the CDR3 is TGTGCCAGCAGTGATACAGTCTCCACTGAAGCTTTCTTT.

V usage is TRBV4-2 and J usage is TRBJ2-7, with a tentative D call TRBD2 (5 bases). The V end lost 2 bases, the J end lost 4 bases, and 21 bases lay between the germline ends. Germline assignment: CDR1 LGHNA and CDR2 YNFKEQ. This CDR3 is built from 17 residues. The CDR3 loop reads CASSQLSAGAASYEQYF. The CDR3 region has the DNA TGTGCCAGCAGCCAACTATCCGCGGGCGCAGCATCTTACGAGCAGTACTTC.

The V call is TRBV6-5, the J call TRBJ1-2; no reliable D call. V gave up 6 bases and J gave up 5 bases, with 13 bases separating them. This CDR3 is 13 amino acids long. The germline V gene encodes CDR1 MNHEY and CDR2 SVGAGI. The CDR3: CASSQTGKYGYTF. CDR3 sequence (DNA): TGTGCCAGCAGCCAGACGGGAAAATATGGCTACACCTTC.